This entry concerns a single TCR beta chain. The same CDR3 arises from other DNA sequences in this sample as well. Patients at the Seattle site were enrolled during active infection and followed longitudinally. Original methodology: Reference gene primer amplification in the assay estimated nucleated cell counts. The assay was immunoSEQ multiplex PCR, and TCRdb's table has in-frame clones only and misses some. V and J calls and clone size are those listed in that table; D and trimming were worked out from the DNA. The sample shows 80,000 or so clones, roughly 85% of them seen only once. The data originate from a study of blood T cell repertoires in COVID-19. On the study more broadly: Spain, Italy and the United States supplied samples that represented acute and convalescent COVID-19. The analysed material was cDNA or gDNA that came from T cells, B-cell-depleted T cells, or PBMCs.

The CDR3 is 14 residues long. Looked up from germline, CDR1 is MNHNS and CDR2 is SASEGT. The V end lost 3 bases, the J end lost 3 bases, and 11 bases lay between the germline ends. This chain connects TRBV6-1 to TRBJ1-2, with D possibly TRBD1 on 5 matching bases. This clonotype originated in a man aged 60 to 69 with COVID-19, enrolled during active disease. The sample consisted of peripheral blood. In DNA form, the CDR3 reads TGTGCCAGCAGTGATACAGGTACTTACTATGGCTACACCTTC. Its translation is CASSDTGTYYGYTF.